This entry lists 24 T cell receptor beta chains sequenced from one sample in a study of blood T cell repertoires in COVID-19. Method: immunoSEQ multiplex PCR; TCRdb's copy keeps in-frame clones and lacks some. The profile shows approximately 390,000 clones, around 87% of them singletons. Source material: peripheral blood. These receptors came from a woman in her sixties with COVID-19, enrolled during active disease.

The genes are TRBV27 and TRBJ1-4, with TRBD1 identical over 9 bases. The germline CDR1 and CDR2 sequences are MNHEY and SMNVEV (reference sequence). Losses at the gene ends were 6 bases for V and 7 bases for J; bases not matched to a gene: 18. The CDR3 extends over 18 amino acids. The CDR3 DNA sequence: TGTGCCAGCAGCTCTTGGCCCCCCCGGACAGGGGTGGGTGAAAAACTGTTTTTT. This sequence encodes CASSSWPPRTGVGEKLFF. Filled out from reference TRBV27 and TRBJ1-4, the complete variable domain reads EAQVTQNPRYLITVTGKKLTVTCSQNMNHEYMSWYRQDPGLGLRQIYYSMNVEVTDKGDVPEGYKVSRKEKRNFPLILESPSPNQTSLYFCASSSWPPRTGVGEKLFFGSGTQLSVL.

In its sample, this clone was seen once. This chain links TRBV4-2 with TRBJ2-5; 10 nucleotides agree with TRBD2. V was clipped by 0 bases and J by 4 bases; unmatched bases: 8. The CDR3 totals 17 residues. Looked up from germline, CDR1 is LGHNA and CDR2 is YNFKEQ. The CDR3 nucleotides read TGTGCCAGCAGCCAAGATACGCTAGCGGGGGCTGGAGAGACCCAGTACTTC. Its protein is CASSQDTLAGAGETQYF.

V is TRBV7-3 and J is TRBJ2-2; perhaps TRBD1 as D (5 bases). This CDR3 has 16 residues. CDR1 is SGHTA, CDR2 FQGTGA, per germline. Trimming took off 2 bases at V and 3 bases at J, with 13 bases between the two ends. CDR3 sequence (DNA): TGTGCCAGCAGCTTACTCCCCCAGGGCCACACCGGGGAGCTGTTTTTT. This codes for CASSLLPQGHTGELFF.

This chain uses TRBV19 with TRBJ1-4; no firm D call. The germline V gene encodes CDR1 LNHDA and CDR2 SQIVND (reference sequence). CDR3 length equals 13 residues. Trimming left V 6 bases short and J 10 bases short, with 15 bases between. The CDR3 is CASRESASGKLFF. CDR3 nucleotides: TGTGCCAGTAGGGAGTCGGCGAGCGGAAAACTGTTTTTT.

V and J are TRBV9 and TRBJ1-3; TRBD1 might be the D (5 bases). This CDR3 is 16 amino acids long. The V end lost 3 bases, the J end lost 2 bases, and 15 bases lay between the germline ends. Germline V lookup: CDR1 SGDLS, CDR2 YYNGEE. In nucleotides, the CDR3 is TGTGCCAGCAGCGAAAGGGGTGACTTTACTGGAAACACCATATATTTT. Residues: CASSERGDFTGNTIYF.

In nucleotides, the CDR3 is TGTGCCAGCAGCATAATGGGACAGGGGGTATCAAGCTCCTATAATTCACCCCTCCACTTT. Translation gives CASSIMGQGVSSSYNSPLHF. V is TRBV6-6 and J is TRBJ1-6, with 11 positions matching TRBD1. Germline V CDR1 and CDR2: MNHNY, SVGAGI (reference sequence). The J segment lost 0 bases and the V segment lost 6 bases, leaving 13 bases of the junction unmatched. The CDR3 is 20 residues long.

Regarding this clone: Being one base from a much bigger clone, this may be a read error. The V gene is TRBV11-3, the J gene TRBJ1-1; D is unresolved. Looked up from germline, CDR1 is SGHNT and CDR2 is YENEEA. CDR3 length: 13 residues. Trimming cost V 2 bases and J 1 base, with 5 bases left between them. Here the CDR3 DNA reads TGTGCCAGCAGCTTAAACAGGAACACTGAAGCTTTCTTT. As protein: CASSLNRNTEAFF.

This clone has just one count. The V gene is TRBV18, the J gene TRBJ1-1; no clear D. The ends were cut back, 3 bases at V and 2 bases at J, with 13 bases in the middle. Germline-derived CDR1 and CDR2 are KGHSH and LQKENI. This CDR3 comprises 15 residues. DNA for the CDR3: TGTGCCAGCTCACCGTCTCGAGCCAAAAACACTGAAGCTTTCTTT. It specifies CASSPSRAKNTEAFF. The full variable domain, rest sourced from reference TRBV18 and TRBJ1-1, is NAGVMQNPRHLVRRRGQEARLRCSPMKGHSHVYWYRQLPEEGLKFMVYLQKENIIDESGMPKERFSAEFPKEGPSILRIQQVVRGDSAAYFCASSPSRAKNTEAFFGQGTRLTVV.

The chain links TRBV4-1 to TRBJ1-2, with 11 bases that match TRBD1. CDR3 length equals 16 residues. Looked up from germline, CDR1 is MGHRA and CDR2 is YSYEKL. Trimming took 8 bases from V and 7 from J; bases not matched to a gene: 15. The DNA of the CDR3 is TGCGCCAGCCGGGGGCCCGGGACAGGGGGTCTGGGTGGCTACACCTTC. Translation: CASRGPGTGGLGGYTF.

The DNA of the CDR3 is TGTGCCAGCAGTGAAGCAGCAACAGTTAGCAATCAGCCCCAGCATTTT. Protein: CASSEAATVSNQPQHF. The chain combines TRBV6-1 with TRBJ1-5; no firm D call. The CDR3 consists of 16 residues. Germline assignment: CDR1 MNHNS and CDR2 SASEGT. The V end was cut by 0 bases, the J end by 0 bases, with 9 bases between.

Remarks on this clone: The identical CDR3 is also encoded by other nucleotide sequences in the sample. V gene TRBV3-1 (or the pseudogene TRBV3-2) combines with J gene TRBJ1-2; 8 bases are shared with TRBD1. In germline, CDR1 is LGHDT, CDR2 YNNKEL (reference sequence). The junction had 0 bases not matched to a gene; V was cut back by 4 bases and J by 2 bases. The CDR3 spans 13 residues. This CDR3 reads CASSRQGNYGYTF. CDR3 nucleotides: TGTGCCAGCAGCCGACAGGGGAACTATGGCTACACCTTC.

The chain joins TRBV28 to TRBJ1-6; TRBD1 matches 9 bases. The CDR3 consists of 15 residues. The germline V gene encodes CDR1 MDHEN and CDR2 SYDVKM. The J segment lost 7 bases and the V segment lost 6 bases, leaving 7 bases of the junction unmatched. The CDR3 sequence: CASSPTGGHNSPLHF. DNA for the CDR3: TGTGCCAGCAGCCCTACAGGGGGCCACAATTCACCCCTCCACTTT.

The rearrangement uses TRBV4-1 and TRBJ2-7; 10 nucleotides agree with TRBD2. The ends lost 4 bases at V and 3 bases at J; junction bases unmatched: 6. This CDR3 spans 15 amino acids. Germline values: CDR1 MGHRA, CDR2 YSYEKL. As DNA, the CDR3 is TGCGCCAGCAGCCCACAGCGGACTAGCGGCTACGAGCAGTACTTC. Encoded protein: CASSPQRTSGYEQYF.

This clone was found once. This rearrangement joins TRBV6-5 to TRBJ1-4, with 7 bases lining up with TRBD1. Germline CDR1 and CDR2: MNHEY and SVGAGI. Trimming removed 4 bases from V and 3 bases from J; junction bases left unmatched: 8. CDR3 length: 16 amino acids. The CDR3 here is CASSSFVGTANEKLFF. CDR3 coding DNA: TGTGCCAGCAGTTCATTCGTCGGGACAGCTAATGAAAAACTGTTTTTT.

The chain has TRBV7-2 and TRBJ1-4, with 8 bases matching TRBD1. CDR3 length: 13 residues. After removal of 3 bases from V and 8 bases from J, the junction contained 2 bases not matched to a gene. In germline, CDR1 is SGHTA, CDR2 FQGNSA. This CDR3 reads CASSFTGGEKLFF. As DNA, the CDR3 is TGTGCCAGCAGCTTTACAGGGGGGGAAAAACTGTTTTTT. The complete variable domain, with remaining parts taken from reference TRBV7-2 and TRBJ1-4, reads GAGVSQSPSNKVTEKGKDVELRCDPISGHTALYWYRQSLGQGLEFLIYFQGNSAPDKSGLPSDRFSAERTGGSVSTLTIQRTQQEDSAVYLCASSFTGGEKLFFGSGTQLSVL.

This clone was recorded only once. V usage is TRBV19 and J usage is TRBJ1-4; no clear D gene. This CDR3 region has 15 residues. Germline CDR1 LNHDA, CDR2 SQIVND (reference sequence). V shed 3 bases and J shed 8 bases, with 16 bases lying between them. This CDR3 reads CASSILAGVNEKLFF. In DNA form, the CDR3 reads TGTGCCAGTAGTATTTTAGCCGGGGTGAACGAAAAACTGTTTTTT.

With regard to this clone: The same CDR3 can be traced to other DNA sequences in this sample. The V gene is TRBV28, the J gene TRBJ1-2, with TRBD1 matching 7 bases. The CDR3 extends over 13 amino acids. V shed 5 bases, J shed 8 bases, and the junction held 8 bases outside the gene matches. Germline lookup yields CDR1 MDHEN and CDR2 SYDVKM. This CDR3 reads CASSLDRVHGYTF. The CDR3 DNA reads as TGTGCCAGCAGTCTAGACAGGGTGCACGGCTACACCTTC.

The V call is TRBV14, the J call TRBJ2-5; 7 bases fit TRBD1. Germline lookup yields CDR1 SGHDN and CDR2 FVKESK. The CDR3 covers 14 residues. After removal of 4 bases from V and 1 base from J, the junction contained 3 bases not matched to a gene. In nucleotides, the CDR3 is TGTGCCAGCAGCCGGGGACAGTTCCAAGAGACCCAGTACTTC. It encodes CASSRGQFQETQYF.

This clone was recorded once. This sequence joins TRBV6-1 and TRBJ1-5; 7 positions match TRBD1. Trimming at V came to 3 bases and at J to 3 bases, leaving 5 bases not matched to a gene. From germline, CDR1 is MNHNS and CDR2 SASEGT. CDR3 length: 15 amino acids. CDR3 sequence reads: CASSETGRNNQPQHF. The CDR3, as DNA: TGTGCCAGCAGTGAGACAGGGCGGAACAATCAGCCCCAGCATTTT.

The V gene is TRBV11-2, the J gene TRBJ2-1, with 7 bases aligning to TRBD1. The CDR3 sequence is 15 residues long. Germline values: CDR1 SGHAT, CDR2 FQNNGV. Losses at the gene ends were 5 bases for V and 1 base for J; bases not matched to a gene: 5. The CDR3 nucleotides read TGTGCCAGCAGCACCGGGACAGCATCCTACAATGAGCAGTTCTTC. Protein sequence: CASSTGTASYNEQFF.

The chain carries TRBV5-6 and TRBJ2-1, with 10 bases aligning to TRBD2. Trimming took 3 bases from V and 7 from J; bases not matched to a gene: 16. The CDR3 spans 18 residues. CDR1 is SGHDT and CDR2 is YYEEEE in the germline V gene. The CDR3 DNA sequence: TGTGCCAGCAGCTCAGTCTTTAAGCGGGGGGGCAAACTGAATGAGCAGTTCTTC. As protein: CASSSVFKRGGKLNEQFF.

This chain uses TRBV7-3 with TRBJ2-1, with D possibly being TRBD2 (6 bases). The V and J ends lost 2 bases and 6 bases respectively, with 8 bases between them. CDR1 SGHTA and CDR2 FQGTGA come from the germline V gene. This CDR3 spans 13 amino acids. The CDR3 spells CASSLSGSNEQFF. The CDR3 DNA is TGTGCCAGCAGCTTATCCGGGAGCAATGAGCAGTTCTTC.

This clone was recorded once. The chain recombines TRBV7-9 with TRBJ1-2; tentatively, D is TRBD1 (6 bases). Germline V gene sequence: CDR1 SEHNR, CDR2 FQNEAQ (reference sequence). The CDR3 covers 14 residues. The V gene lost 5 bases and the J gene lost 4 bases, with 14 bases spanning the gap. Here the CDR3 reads CASSTTDSFYGYTF. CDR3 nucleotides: TGTGCCAGCAGCACGACGGACAGTTTCTATGGCTACACCTTC.

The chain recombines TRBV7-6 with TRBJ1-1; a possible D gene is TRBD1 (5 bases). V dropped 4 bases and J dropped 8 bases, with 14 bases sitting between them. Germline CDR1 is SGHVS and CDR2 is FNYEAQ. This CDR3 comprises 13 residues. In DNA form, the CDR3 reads TGTGCCAGCAGCTCTATTCTGGAGGGGGAAGCTTTCTTT. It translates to CASSSILEGEAFF.